This T cell receptor beta chain was recovered during a study of regulatory T cells in long-lasting Graves disease. Study-level points and caveats: The small sample size may have reduced accuracy.

Researchers made TCR beta libraries by using iRepertoire HTBI primers and running Arm-PCR on CDR3 regions. TCRdb re-called the multiplex PCR reads through MiXCR, storing one row per CDR3 protein. The data contain 300,000 to 350,000 distinct CDR3 sequences, about 19% of them singletons. This clonotype was counted between two and nine times. Its target is not known. Described time point: persistent/refractory GD, antithyroid drugs over 5 years with positive TRAb. PBMC-extracted RNA yielded the TCR library. The V and J ends lost 3 bases and 9 bases respectively, with 7 bases between them. This CDR3 is built from 11 residues. Germline assignment: CDR1 SGHAT and CDR2 FQNNGV.

This chain joins TRBV11-2 and TRBJ2-3; D uncertain. The clonotype was recovered from a female donor with Graves disease. The starting material was peripheral blood mononuclear cells (PBMCs), obtained when the disease was refractory, from a patient treated with antithyroid drugs. CDR3 sequence (DNA): TGTGCCAGCAGCTTTAGTCAAACGCAGTATTTT. This codes for CASSFSQTQYF. The full variable domain, its missing parts supplied by reference TRBV11-2 and TRBJ2-3, is EAGVAQSPRYKIIEKRQSVAFWCNPISGHATLYWYQQILGQGPKLLIQFQNNGVVDDSQLPKDRFSAERLKGVDSTLKIQPAKLEDSAVYLCASSFSQTQYFGPGTRLTVL.